These T cell receptor beta chains were read from a single sample in a study of shared clonotypes between healthy human individuals. TCRdb's copy holds only in-frame clones and misses some; the assay was immunoSEQ multiplex PCR. The data hold more than 900,000 clones, with approximately 78% observed a single time. What was sequenced was memory CD4+ T cells from PBMCs. The receptor source for this set is a man younger than 35 in good health. Some clones in this sample may be carry-over from other donors' samples. Each CDR3 is given with its conserved first and last residue. Each record gives: V gene, clone size, D gene, J gene, CDR3 protein, CDR3 DNA. D genes are given only for firm matches. Clone size is stated in some rows and not others, as once, few, many or a class when expanded.

TRBV21-1	-	-	TRBJ1-6	CASSQFRTAAHSPLHF	TGTGCCAGCAGTCAATTCAGGACAGCAGCGCATTCACCCCTCCACTTT
TRBV28	-	-	TRBJ2-1	CASSQPSSPYNEQFF	TGTGCCAGCAGCCAACCTAGCAGCCCCTACAATGAGCAGTTCTTC
TRBV4-1	few	-	TRBJ2-7	CASNNPGGRYEQYF	TGCGCCAGCAACAACCCAGGGGGGCGCTACGAGCAGTACTTC
TRBV5-1	-	-	TRBJ1-4	CASSPAAQHEKLFF	TGCGCCAGCAGCCCCGCAGCGCAACATGAAAAACTGTTTTTT
TRBV2	-	-	TRBJ2-3	CASSEAPRDTQYF	TGTGCCAGCAGTGAAGCGCCTCGTGATACGCAGTATTTT
TRBV4-2	once	-	TRBJ2-3	CASSQDPGMRADTQYF	TGTGCCAGCAGCCAAGATCCTGGGATGCGCGCAGATACGCAGTATTTT
TRBV5-1	-	-	TRBJ2-3	CASSLGGSSTDTQYF	TGCGCCAGCAGCTTAGGCGGGTCCTCCACAGATACGCAGTATTTT
TRBV5-4	few	-	TRBJ2-1	CASSYPRGYNEQFF	TGTGCCAGCAGCTATCCCCGAGGGTACAATGAGCAGTTCTTC
TRBV19	-	-	TRBJ2-2	CASSIRQGYTGELFF	TGTGCCAGTAGTATTAGGCAGGGCTACACCGGGGAGCTGTTTTTT
TRBV27	-	-	TRBJ2-5	CASSPFYRVSRETQYF	TGTGCCAGCAGTCCTTTCTACAGGGTTTCACGAGAGACCCAGTACTTC
TRBV7-2	few	-	TRBJ1-5	CASSVLGQPQHF	TGTGCCAGCAGCGTCTTAGGCCAGCCCCAGCATTTT
TRBV5-5	-	-	TRBJ2-7	CASSLAFDWGAYEQYF	TGTGCCAGCAGCTTGGCGTTCGACTGGGGAGCCTACGAGCAGTACTTC
TRBV2	-	-	TRBJ1-5	CASSGFGQGSQPQHF	TGTGCCAGCAGTGGGTTTGGGCAGGGAAGTCAGCCCCAGCATTTT
TRBV5-1	-	-	TRBJ2-7	CASSSMSLLDEQYF	TGCGCCAGCAGCTCTATGAGTCTCCTGGACGAGCAGTACTTC
TRBV6-6	few	-	TRBJ2-7	CASTQGQAGGEQYF	TGTGCCAGCACCCAGGGGCAGGCTGGGGGCGAGCAGTACTTC
TRBV10-3	-	TRBD2	TRBJ2-3	CAISDGTSGSADTQYF	TGTGCCATCAGTGACGGGACTAGCGGGAGTGCAGATACGCAGTATTTT
TRBV27	-	-	TRBJ2-7	CASGPHRVPHEQYF	TGTGCCAGCGGCCCTCACAGGGTTCCCCACGAGCAGTACTTC